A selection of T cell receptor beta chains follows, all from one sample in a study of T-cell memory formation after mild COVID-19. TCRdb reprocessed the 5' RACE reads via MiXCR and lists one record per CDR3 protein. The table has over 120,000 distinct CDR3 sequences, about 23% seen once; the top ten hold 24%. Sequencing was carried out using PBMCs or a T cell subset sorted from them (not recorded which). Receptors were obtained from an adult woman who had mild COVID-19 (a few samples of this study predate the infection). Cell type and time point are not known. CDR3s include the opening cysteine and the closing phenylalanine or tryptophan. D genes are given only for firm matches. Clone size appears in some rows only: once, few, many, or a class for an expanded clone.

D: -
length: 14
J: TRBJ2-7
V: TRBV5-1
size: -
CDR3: CASVSDSSSYEQYF
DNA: TGCGCCAGCGTCTCGGACTCCAGCTCCTACGAGCAGTACTTC

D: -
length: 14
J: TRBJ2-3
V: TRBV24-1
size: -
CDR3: CATSELDSTDTQYF
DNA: TGTGCCACCAGTGAGTTAGACAGCACAGATACGCAGTATTTT

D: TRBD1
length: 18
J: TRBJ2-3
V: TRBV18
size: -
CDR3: CASSPHPVGTGRTDTQYF
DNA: TGTGCCAGCTCACCCCACCCGGTCGGGACAGGGCGCACAGATACGCAGTATTTT

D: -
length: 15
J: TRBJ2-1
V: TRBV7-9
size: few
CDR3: CASSQYEYSYNEQFF
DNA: TGTGCCAGCAGCCAATATGAGTATTCCTACAATGAGCAGTTCTTC

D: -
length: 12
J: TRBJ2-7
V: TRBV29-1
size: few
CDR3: CSVEEQGDEQYF
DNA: TGCAGCGTTGAAGAGCAGGGAGACGAGCAGTACTTC

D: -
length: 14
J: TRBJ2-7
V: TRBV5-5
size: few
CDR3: CASSHGLGSYEQYF
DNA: TGTGCCAGCAGCCACGGTTTGGGCTCCTACGAGCAGTACTTC

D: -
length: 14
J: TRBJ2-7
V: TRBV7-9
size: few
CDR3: CATAAAWSSYEQYF
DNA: TGTGCCACCGCGGCGGCCTGGAGCTCCTACGAGCAGTACTTC

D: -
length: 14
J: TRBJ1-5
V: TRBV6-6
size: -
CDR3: CASSYGQGYQPQHF
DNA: TGTGCCAGCAGTTATGGGCAGGGGTATCAGCCCCAGCATTTT

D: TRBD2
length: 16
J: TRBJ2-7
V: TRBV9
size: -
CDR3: CASSVGAGTSSYEQYF
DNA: TGTGCCAGCAGCGTAGGGGCAGGGACTAGCTCCTACGAGCAGTACTTC

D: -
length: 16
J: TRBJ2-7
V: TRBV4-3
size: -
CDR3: CASSQDVPQGGYEQYF
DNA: TGCGCCAGCAGCCAAGATGTCCCACAGGGAGGTTACGAGCAGTACTTC

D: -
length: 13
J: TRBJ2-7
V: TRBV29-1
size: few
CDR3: CSVKWGPSYEQYF
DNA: TGCAGCGTCAAGTGGGGGCCATCCTACGAGCAGTACTTC

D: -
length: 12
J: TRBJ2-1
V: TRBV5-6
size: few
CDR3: CASSFGGYQQFF
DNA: TGTGCCAGCAGTTTTGGCGGCTACCAGCAGTTCTTC

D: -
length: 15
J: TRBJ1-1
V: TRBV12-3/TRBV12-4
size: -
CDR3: CASSPPEGGLTEAFF
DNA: TGTGCCAGCAGTCCACCCGAGGGGGGTCTCACTGAAGCTTTCTTT

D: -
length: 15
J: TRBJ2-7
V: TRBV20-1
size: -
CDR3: CSAGDPRTSSYEQYF
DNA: TGCAGTGCTGGAGACCCTAGAACCTCCTCCTACGAGCAGTACTTC

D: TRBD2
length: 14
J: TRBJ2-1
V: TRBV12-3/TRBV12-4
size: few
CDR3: CASSKTSGDNEQFF
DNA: TGTGCCAGCAGTAAGACTAGCGGAGACAATGAGCAGTTCTTC

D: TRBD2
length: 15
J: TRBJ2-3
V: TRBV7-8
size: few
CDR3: CASSSSGGVRDTQYF
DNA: TGTGCCAGCAGCTCTAGCGGGGGGGTCCGGGATACGCAGTATTTT

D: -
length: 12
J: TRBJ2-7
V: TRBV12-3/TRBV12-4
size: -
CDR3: CASSLTVYEQYF
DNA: TGTGCCAGCAGTTTAACGGTCTACGAGCAGTACTTC

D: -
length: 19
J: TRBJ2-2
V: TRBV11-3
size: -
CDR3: CASSGRREIPGGGTGELFF
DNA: TGTGCCAGCAGCGGAAGGAGAGAGATTCCTGGTGGCGGCACCGGGGAGCTGTTTTTT

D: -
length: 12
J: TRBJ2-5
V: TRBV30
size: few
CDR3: CAWAYGQETQYF
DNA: TGTGCCTGGGCGTACGGCCAAGAGACCCAGTACTTC

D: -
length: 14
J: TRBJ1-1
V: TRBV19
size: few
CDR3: CASSIGGLNTEAFF
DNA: TGTGCCAGTAGTATAGGTGGTTTGAACACTGAAGCTTTCTTT

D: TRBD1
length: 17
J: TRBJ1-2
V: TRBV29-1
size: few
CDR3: CSVESILVGQQYYGYTF
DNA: TGCAGCGTTGAATCCATTCTGGTGGGACAGCAGTACTATGGCTACACCTTC

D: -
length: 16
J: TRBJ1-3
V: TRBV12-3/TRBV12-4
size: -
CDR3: CASSVSQGFAGNTIYF
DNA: TGTGCCAGCAGCGTTAGTCAGGGCTTTGCTGGAAACACCATATATTTT

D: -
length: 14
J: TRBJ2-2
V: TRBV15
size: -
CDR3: CATMGGKGVGELFF
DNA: TGTGCCACCATGGGTGGTAAGGGGGTCGGGGAGCTGTTTTTT

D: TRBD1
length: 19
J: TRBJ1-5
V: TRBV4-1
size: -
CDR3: CASSQGARGTQLSLQPQHF
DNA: TGCGCCAGCAGCCAAGGCGCCAGGGGGACTCAGTTGTCCCTACAGCCCCAGCATTTT

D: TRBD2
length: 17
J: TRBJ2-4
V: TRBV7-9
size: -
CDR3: CASSPGASGGPKNIQYF
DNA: TGTGCCAGCAGCCCTGGGGCTAGCGGGGGGCCCAAAAACATTCAGTACTTC

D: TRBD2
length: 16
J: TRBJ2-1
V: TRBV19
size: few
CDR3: CASSIAASGSYNEQFF
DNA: TGTGCCAGTAGTATCGCGGCTAGCGGATCCTACAATGAGCAGTTCTTC

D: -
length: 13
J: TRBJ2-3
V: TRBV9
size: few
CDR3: CASEGSSKDTQYF
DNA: TGTGCCAGCGAAGGCTCATCCAAAGATACGCAGTATTTT

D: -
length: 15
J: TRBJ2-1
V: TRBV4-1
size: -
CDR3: CASSQGVDPYNEQFF
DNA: TGCGCCAGCAGCCAAGGTGTGGATCCCTACAATGAGCAGTTCTTC

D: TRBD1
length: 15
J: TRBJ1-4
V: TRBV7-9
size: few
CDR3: CASSFAGTGTEKLFF
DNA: TGTGCCAGCAGTTTCGCCGGGACAGGGACTGAAAAACTGTTTTTT

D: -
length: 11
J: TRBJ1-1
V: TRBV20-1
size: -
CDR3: CSALMNTEAFF
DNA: TGCAGTGCTCTGATGAACACTGAAGCTTTCTTT

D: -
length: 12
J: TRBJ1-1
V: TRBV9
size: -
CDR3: CASSPFGTEAFF
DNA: TGTGCCAGCTCCCCATTTGGGACTGAAGCTTTCTTT

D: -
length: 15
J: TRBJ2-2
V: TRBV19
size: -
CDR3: CASSIEARLTGELFF
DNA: TGTGCCAGTAGTATAGAGGCTAGGCTAACCGGGGAGCTGTTTTTT

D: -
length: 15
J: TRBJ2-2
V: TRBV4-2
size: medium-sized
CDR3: CASSQVYANTGELFF
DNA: TGTGCCAGCAGCCAAGTTTACGCGAACACCGGGGAGCTGTTTTTT

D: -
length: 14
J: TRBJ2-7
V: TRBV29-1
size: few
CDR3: CSVDSGTEAYEQYF
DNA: TGCAGCGTTGATTCCGGGACGGAAGCCTACGAGCAGTACTTC

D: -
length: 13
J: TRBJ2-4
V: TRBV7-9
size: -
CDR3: CASSPRQENIQYF
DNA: TGTGCCAGCAGCCCCCGACAGGAAAACATTCAGTACTTC

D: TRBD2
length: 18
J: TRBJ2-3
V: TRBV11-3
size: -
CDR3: CASSPGLAPISRTDTQYF
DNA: TGTGCCAGCAGCCCGGGACTAGCGCCGATATCTAGAACAGATACGCAGTATTTT

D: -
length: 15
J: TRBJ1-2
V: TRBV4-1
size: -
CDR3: CASSSGDTPPGGYTF
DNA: TGCGCCAGCAGCTCGGGGGACACTCCCCCGGGGGGCTACACCTTC

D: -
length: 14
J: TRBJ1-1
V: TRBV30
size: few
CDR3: CAWSVGGHSGEAFF
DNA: TGTGCCTGGAGTGTTGGAGGTCACAGCGGAGAAGCTTTCTTT

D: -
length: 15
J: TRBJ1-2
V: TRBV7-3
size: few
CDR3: CASSLTAGDVVGYTF
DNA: TGTGCCAGCAGCTTAACCGCTGGGGACGTCGTTGGCTACACCTTC

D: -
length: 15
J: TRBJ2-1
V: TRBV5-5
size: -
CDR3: CASSLPSTRSREQFF
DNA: TGTGCCAGCAGCTTGCCGTCGACTAGGTCTAGGGAGCAGTTCTTC

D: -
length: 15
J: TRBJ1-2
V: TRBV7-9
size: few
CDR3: CASSGERDPLWGYTF
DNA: TGTGCCAGCAGCGGAGAGCGGGACCCTCTGTGGGGCTACACCTTC

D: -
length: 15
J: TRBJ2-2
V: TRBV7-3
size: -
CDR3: CASSQGAGGTGELFF
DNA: TGTGCCAGCAGCCAGGGGGCCGGGGGGACCGGGGAGCTGTTTTTT

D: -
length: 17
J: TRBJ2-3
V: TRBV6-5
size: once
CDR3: CASSYSGTGPATDTQYF
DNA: TGTGCCAGCAGTTACTCGGGAACAGGACCTGCCACAGATACGCAGTATTTT

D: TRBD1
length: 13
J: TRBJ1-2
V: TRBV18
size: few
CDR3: CASGGTADYGYTF
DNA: TGTGCCAGCGGCGGGACAGCTGATTATGGCTACACCTTC

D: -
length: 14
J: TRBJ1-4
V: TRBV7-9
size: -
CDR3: CASSLSQHNEKLFF
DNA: TGTGCCAGCAGCTTATCTCAGCATAATGAAAAACTGTTTTTT

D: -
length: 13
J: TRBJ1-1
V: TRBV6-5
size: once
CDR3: CASSYARNTEAFF
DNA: TGTGCCAGCAGTTACGCTCGGAACACTGAAGCTTTCTTT

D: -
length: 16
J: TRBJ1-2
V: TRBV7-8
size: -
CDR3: CASSLDQGRANYGYTF
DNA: TGTGCCAGCAGCTTAGATCAGGGCCGAGCTAACTATGGCTACACCTTC

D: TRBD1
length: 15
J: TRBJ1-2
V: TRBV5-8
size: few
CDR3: CASSLVTGANYGYTF
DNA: TGTGCCAGCAGCTTGGTGACAGGGGCCAACTATGGCTACACCTTC

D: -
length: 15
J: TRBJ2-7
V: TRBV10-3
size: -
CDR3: CAILAGRPGYYEQYF
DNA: TGTGCCATCTTGGCAGGGAGGCCAGGCTATTACGAGCAGTACTTC

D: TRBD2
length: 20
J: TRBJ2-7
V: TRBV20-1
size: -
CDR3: CSARGIGAPGLADRPYEQYF
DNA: TGCAGTGCTAGAGGAATCGGGGCTCCGGGACTAGCGGACAGACCCTACGAGCAGTACTTC

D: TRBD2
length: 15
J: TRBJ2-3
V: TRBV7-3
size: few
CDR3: CASSSSGGAADTQYF
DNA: TGTGCCAGCAGCTCTAGCGGGGGGGCCGCAGATACGCAGTATTTT

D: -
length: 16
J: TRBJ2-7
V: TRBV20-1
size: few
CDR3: CSAREYLQGNGYEQYF
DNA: TGCAGTGCTAGAGAATATCTCCAGGGGAACGGCTACGAGCAGTACTTC